The 29 T cell receptor beta chains below were found in one sample sequenced in a study of T cells after yellow fever vaccination. TCRdb independently ran MiXCR on the 5' RACE reads; one entry per CDR3 protein. Of approximately 150,000 distinct CDR3 sequences listed, approximately 6% are singletons. The sample consisted of CD4+ T cells sorted from PBMCs, taken on the day of the first yellow fever vaccination. Receptors originate from a man aged 18 to 30 who received the YFV17D yellow fever vaccine.

This clonotype was seen ten or more times. V gene TRBV6-6 combines with J gene TRBJ2-7; D is uncertain. CDR1 MNHNY and CDR2 SVGAGI come from the germline V gene (reference sequence). Trimming shortened V by 8 bases and J by 6 bases, and 14 bases separated the two germline ends. This CDR3 has 12 residues. Here the CDR3 reads CASSAGPIEQYF. CDR3 nucleotide sequence: TGTGCCAGCTCCGCCGGACCGATCGAGCAGTACTTC.

This clonotype was detected many times. The chain links TRBV19 to TRBJ2-1; TRBD2 matches 7 bases. The CDR3 loop spans 13 amino acids. Germline CDR1 reads LNHDA; CDR2 reads SQIVND (reference sequence). Trimming took 7 bases from V and 8 from J; bases not matched to a gene: 8. The CDR3 coding sequence is TGTGCCAGTACCGTGACTGGGGGGGATGAGCAGTTCTTC. Protein sequence: CASTVTGGDEQFF.

This clonotype was found a few times. The J gene is TRBJ2-1, the V gene TRBV20-1; 9 nucleotides line up with TRBD2. V lost 6 bases and J lost 7; bases outside the gene matches: 16. Germline CDR1 DFQATT, CDR2 SNEGSKA (reference sequence). The CDR3 contains 16 residues. CDR3 sequence (DNA): TGCAGTGCCACCGGGGTTTTGCGGGGGGGCCGGAATGAGCAGTTCTTC. Protein sequence: CSATGVLRGGRNEQFF.

The chain carries TRBV27 and TRBJ1-2; 7 nucleotides line up with TRBD1. This CDR3 region has 13 residues. The V gene end was trimmed by 6 bases and the J gene end by 7 bases; junction bases not matched to a gene: 8. Looked up from germline, CDR1 is MNHEY and CDR2 is SMNVEV (reference sequence). The DNA of the CDR3 is TGTGCCAGCAGGACATCAGGGGGAGCTGGCTACACCTTC. It yields the protein CASRTSGGAGYTF.

The genes are TRBV5-6 and TRBJ2-6, with D unresolved. Germline CDR1 SGHDT, CDR2 YYEEEE. Trimming removed 4 bases at V and 5 bases at J, with 13 bases between. The CDR3 sequence is 15 residues long. The CDR3 DNA is TGTGCCAGCAGCCCTCGGGCCAGGAGGGCCAACGTCCTGACTTTC. Translation: CASSPRARRANVLTF. The full variable domain, in which reference TRBV5-6 and TRBJ2-6 provide the parts outside the CDR3, is DAGVTQSPTHLIKTRGQQVTLRCSPKSGHDTVSWYQQALGQGPQFIFQYYEEEERQRGNFPDRFSGHQFPNYSSELNVNALLLGDSALYLCASSPRARRANVLTFGAGSRLTVL.

The V and J genes are TRBV20-1 and TRBJ1-1; D is ambiguous. The CDR3 contains 12 residues. Germline loops: CDR1 DFQATT, CDR2 SNEGSKA (reference sequence). V dropped 7 bases and J dropped 4 bases, with 13 bases sitting between them. This CDR3 is CSGHEGTTEAFF. CDR3 in DNA: TGCAGTGGCCACGAGGGAACCACTGAAGCTTTCTTT.

This clonotype was seen repeatedly, ten times or more. This chain's CDR3 is CASSSGKGGNTEAFF. As DNA, the CDR3 is TGCGCCAGCAGCTCCGGTAAGGGGGGGAACACTGAAGCTTTCTTT. V and J are TRBV5-1 and TRBJ1-1; D might be TRBD1 (6 bases). Germline V gene lookup returns CDR1 SGHRS and CDR2 YFSETQ. Trimming took off 3 bases at V and 1 base at J, with 13 bases between the two ends. The CDR3 is 15 residues long.

This clonotype was detected ten times or more. J is TRBJ1-6 and V is TRBV7-2, with D tentatively TRBD1 (6 bases). The V end was cut by 2 bases, the J end by 6 bases, with 14 bases between. The CDR3 is 16 residues long. CDR1 and CDR2 (germline): SGHTA, FQGNSA. CDR3: CASSLMGAGGNSPLHF. The CDR3 coding sequence is TGTGCCAGCAGCTTAATGGGGGCCGGCGGTAATTCACCCCTCCACTTT. Drawing the rest from reference TRBV7-2 and TRBJ1-6, the complete variable domain is GAGVSQSPSNKVTEKGKDVELRCDPISGHTALYWYRQSLGQGLEFLIYFQGNSAPDKSGLPSDRFSAERTGGSVSTLTIQRTQQEDSAVYLCASSLMGAGGNSPLHFGNGTRLTVT.

Notes on this clonotype: A much more abundant neighbour one base away suggests this may be a read error. The chain has TRBV13 and TRBJ2-6, with 8 bases that match TRBD1. Germline V gene lookup returns CDR1 PRHDT and CDR2 FYEKMQ (reference sequence). The CDR3 is 17 amino acids. The CDR3 DNA follows: TGTTCCAGCAGCTTTGCAGGGGGCCCACCTGGGGCCAACGTCCTGACTTTC. Translation: CSSSFAGGPPGANVLTF.

This clonotype was detected many times. The rearrangement links TRBV5-1 to TRBJ2-5, with 8 bases that match TRBD2. The germline gives CDR1 SGHRS, CDR2 YFSETQ. V shed 4 bases and J 2 bases; nucleotides not matched to a gene: 10. There are 16 residues in the CDR3. The CDR3 coding sequence is TGCGCCAGCAGCGCCGGTTGGACTAGCTTTCAAGAGACCCAGTACTTC. This sequence encodes CASSAGWTSFQETQYF. Full variable domain (outside the CDR3, taken from reference TRBV5-1 and TRBJ2-5): KAGVTQTPRYLIKTRGQQVTLSCSPISGHRSVSWYQQTPGQGLQFLFEYFSETQRNKGNFPGRFSGRQFSNSRSEMNVSTLELGDSALYLCASSAGWTSFQETQYFGPGTRLLVL.

Ten or more counts support this clonotype. The V call is TRBV5-4, the J call TRBJ2-6, with 8 positions matching TRBD2. With V trimmed by 4 bases and J by 3 bases, 3 bases remained unmatched. Germline V gene lookup returns CDR1 SGHNT and CDR2 YYREEE (reference sequence). The CDR3 runs 15 residues. The CDR3: CASSPGGDGANVLTF. The CDR3, as DNA: TGTGCCAGCAGCCCGGGGGGGGATGGGGCCAACGTCCTGACTTTC.

The V gene is TRBV18, the J gene TRBJ2-5; D unclear. The CDR3 runs 13 residues. The germline V gene has CDR1 KGHSH and CDR2 LQKENI. V gave up 6 bases and J gave up 0 bases, with 8 bases separating them. The CDR3 spells CASSGQNQETQYF. The CDR3 DNA is TGTGCCAGCTCCGGCCAGAACCAAGAGACCCAGTACTTC. The full variable domain, completed using reference TRBV18 and TRBJ2-5, is NAGVMQNPRHLVRRRGQEARLRCSPMKGHSHVYWYRQLPEEGLKFMVYLQKENIIDESGMPKERFSAEFPKEGPSILRIQQVVRGDSAAYFCASSGQNQETQYFGPGTRLLVL.

This rearrangement joins TRBV7-2 to TRBJ1-5; D possibly corresponds to TRBD1 (6 bases). Germline-derived CDR1 and CDR2 are SGHTA and FQGNSA. V was shortened by 5 bases and J by 2 bases, with 19 bases between the two germline ends. This CDR3 region has 17 residues. CDR3: CASSLRQVPPGNQPQHF. DNA for the CDR3: TGTGCCAGCAGCCTTCGACAGGTCCCACCCGGCAATCAGCCCCAGCATTTT.

The chain couples TRBV6-1 to TRBJ2-7; 10 positions agree with TRBD1. This CDR3 has 16 residues. In germline, CDR1 is MNHNS, CDR2 SASEGT. J lost 9 bases, V lost 4 bases, and 15 bases had no gene match. The CDR3 DNA reads as TGTGCCAGCAGTGCGCACCGGGACAGGGGCTTTGTCGGGCAGTACTTC. The encoded protein is CASSAHRDRGFVGQYF.

V and J are TRBV5-1 and TRBJ2-7, with D possibly TRBD1 on 6 matching bases. CDR1 is SGHRS, CDR2 YFSETQ, per germline. V was pared by 0 bases and J by 3 bases, with 25 bases between. The CDR3 is 19 amino acids. Written as DNA, the CDR3 is TGCGCCAGCAGCTTGGCTGGGTTGGGGGCAGGCCTTCCTCTCTACGAGCAGTACTTC. It encodes CASSLAGLGAGLPLYEQYF.

The chain combines TRBV18 with TRBJ2-3; D gene ambiguous. This CDR3 contains 14 residues. The germline gives CDR1 KGHSH, CDR2 LQKENI. V was shortened by 2 bases and J by 2 bases, with 8 bases between the two germline ends. This CDR3 reads CASSPDTSTDTQYF. The CDR3 DNA reads TGTGCCAGCTCACCAGACACGTCCACAGATACGCAGTATTTT. The full variable domain, in which reference TRBV18 and TRBJ2-3 provide the parts outside the CDR3, is NAGVMQNPRHLVRRRGQEARLRCSPMKGHSHVYWYRQLPEEGLKFMVYLQKENIIDESGMPKERFSAEFPKEGPSILRIQQVVRGDSAAYFCASSPDTSTDTQYFGPGTRLTVL.

The chain combines TRBV14 with TRBJ1-6; D unclear. Germline V gives CDR1 SGHDN, CDR2 FVKESK. The V end lost 1 base, the J end lost 7 bases, and 14 bases lay between the germline ends. This CDR3 has 16 residues. In nucleotides, the CDR3 is TGTGCCAGCAGCCAAGGGACTGGTCTTTCAAATTCACCCCTCCACTTT. It is translated as CASSQGTGLSNSPLHF.

In its sample, this clonotype was seen a few times. The chain couples TRBV7-3 to TRBJ1-4; D is possibly TRBD1 (6 bases). The CDR3 is 13 residues long. The V gene's germline CDR1 is SGHTA and CDR2 FQGTGA. V lost 5 bases and J lost 7, with 11 bases in between. The CDR3 region is CASSAGVGEKLFF. The CDR3 DNA sequence: TGTGCCAGCAGCGCAGGGGTTGGTGAAAAACTGTTTTTT.

The chain employs TRBV20-1 and TRBJ1-2, with D possibly TRBD1 on 6 matching bases. Trimming removed 5 bases from V and 8 bases from J, with 18 bases in between. Per germline, CDR1 DFQATT and CDR2 SNEGSKA (reference sequence). There are 13 residues in the CDR3. The CDR3 loop reads CSARWQGRGGYTF. As DNA, the CDR3 is TGCAGTGCTCGGTGGCAGGGCAGGGGCGGCTACACCTTC.

At least ten counts were recorded for this clonotype. The J gene is TRBJ1-4, the V gene TRBV7-2; D remains ambiguous. Per the germline V gene, CDR1 is SGHTA and CDR2 is FQGNSA. Deletions cut 6 bases from V and 4 bases from J, with 18 bases between. The CDR3 has 16 amino acids. The CDR3 nucleotides read TGTGCCAGCAGACACCAGTTGGGTTATAGTAATGAAAAACTGTTTTTT. Amino acids: CASRHQLGYSNEKLFF.

This clonotype was observed a handful of times. V gene TRBV7-8 combines with J gene TRBJ2-7; 7 bases line up with TRBD2. J was trimmed by 6 bases and V by 5 bases; bases with no gene match: 4. The germline CDR1 and CDR2 sequences are SGHVS and FQNEAQ. The CDR3 extends over 12 amino acids. CDR3 sequence reads: CASSRGVGEQYV. For the CDR3, the DNA is TGTGCCAGCAGCCGGGGGGTAGGCGAGCAGTACGTC.

Concerning this clonotype: With a much larger clone just one base away, this may be a read error. The chain couples TRBV5-1 to TRBJ2-5; possibly TRBD2 for D (5 bases). This CDR3 region has 14 residues. The V gene's germline CDR1 is SGHRS and CDR2 YFSETQ. The ends were cut back, 5 bases at V and 5 bases at J, with 16 bases in the middle. The CDR3 DNA reads TGCGCCAGCAGTCACACGGGAAAGCACGAGACCCAGTACTTC. This encodes CASSHTGKHETQYF.

The table lists this clonotype with a few counts. The chain combines TRBV7-2 with TRBJ1-2, with D possibly matching TRBD1 (6 bases). The CDR3 loop spans 14 amino acids. V was trimmed by 4 bases and J by 3 bases, leaving 12 bases between them. The V gene's germline CDR1 is SGHTA and CDR2 FQGNSA. Written as DNA, the CDR3 is TGTGCCAGCAGCTCCGAGGGGGTTGACTATGGCTACACCTTC. Amino acids: CASSSEGVDYGYTF.

This clonotype was seen just once. A much larger clone differs by one base, so this may be a read error. The chain carries TRBV5-1 and TRBJ2-3; D is perhaps TRBD2 (6 bases). The germline V and J ends were trimmed by 3 bases and 2 bases, with 10 bases remaining between them. Looked up from germline, CDR1 is SGHRS and CDR2 is YFSETQ. There are 14 residues in the CDR3. This CDR3 reads CASSSEGPTDTQYF. CDR3 nucleotide sequence: TGCGCCAGCAGCTCGGAGGGGCCCACAGATACGCAGTATTTT.

At least ten counts were recorded for this clonotype. V is TRBV10-3 and J is TRBJ2-3; D remains unclear. Germline V lookup: CDR1 ENHRY, CDR2 SYGVKD. This CDR3 region has 15 residues. V was pared by 7 bases and J by 0 bases, with 14 bases between. This CDR3 is CAITPHSSSTDTQYF. In DNA, the CDR3 is TGTGCCATCACCCCTCACAGCTCTAGCACAGATACGCAGTATTTT.

Written as DNA, the CDR3 is TGTGCCACCAGCCTAGCCAGTGCGAATGAGCAGTTCTTC. It yields the protein CATSLASANEQFF. The genes are TRBV15 and TRBJ2-1, with D perhaps TRBD2 (5 bases). V was cut by 5 bases and J by 7 bases, with 12 bases left in between. The CDR3 extends over 13 amino acids. Germline CDR1 reads LNHNV; CDR2 reads YYDKDF (reference sequence).

This clonotype occurred many times. The chain recombines TRBV28 with TRBJ2-1; 7 nucleotides line up with TRBD2. V lost 4 bases, J lost 10 bases, and 7 bases stayed unmatched. The CDR3 loop spans 13 amino acids. From germline, CDR1 is MDHEN and CDR2 SYDVKM. CDR3 DNA sequence: TGTGCCAGCAGTTCCGGTCCCGGGAGGGAGCAGTTCTTC. Translating it yields CASSSGPGREQFF.

The sample holds many counts of this clonotype. The V and J genes are TRBV14 and TRBJ2-5, with a weak D call TRBD2 (7 bases). The CDR3 has 13 amino acids. Trimming left V 7 bases short and J 4 bases short, with 13 bases between. CDR1 SGHDN and CDR2 FVKESK come from the germline V gene. The chain's CDR3 is CASTRGGGETQYF. The CDR3, as DNA: TGTGCCAGCACCCGGGGAGGGGGAGAGACCCAGTACTTC.

This clonotype has just a few counts. The gene calls are TRBV6-5 and TRBJ2-7; D call uncertain. This CDR3 has 18 amino acids. Trimming left V 3 bases short and J 0 bases short, with 21 bases between. The germline CDR1 and CDR2 sequences are MNHEY and SVGAGI. The CDR3 protein is CASSYSVNVLRGSYEQYF. The CDR3, as DNA: TGTGCCAGCAGTTATTCGGTGAATGTCTTGCGAGGCTCCTACGAGCAGTACTTC.